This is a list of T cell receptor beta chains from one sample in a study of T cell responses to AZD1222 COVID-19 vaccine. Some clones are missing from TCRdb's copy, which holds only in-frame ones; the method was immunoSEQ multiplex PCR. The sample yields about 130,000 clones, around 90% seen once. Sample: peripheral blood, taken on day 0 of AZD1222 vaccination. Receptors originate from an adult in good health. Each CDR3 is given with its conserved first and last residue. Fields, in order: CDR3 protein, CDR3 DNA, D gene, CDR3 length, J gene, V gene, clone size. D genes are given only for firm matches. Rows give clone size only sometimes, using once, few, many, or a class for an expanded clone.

CDR3: CASSPDTNSPLHF; DNA: TGCGCCAGCAGCCCGGACACGAATTCACCCCTCCACTTT; D: -; length: 13; J: TRBJ1-6; V: TRBV5-1; size: once
CDR3: CASSKACPGLAGGVEQFF; DNA: TGTGCCAGCAGCAAAGCCTGTCCGGGACTAGCGGGGGGGGTTGAGCAGTTCTTC; D: -; length: 18; J: TRBJ2-1; V: TRBV21-1; size: -
CDR3: CASSEAGQGRDGYTF; DNA: TGCGCCAGCAGTGAGGCAGGACAGGGAAGGGACGGCTACACCTTC; D: TRBD1; length: 15; J: TRBJ1-2; V: TRBV10-1; size: -
CDR3: CASSLRQSNQPQHF; DNA: TGTGCCAGCAGCTTAAGACAAAGCAATCAGCCCCAGCATTTT; D: -; length: 14; J: TRBJ1-5; V: TRBV5-6; size: -
CDR3: CASSSGTRNLNTQYF; DNA: TGCGCCAGCAGCTCCGGGACTAGAAATTTGAATACGCAGTATTTT; D: TRBD2; length: 15; J: TRBJ2-3; V: TRBV10-1; size: once
CDR3: CASSGNRGIYGYTF; DNA: TGTGCCAGCAGTGGGAACAGGGGAATCTATGGCTACACCTTC; D: TRBD1; length: 14; J: TRBJ1-2; V: TRBV2; size: -
CDR3: CASSSPGTGYAGTGELFF; DNA: TGTGCCAGCAGCTCTCCCGGGACAGGGTATGCGGGGACAGGGGAGCTGTTTTTT; D: TRBD1; length: 18; J: TRBJ2-2; V: TRBV4-2; size: -
CDR3: CASSYSRDTQPQHF; DNA: TGTGCCAGCAGTTACTCGCGAGACACGCAGCCCCAGCATTTT; D: -; length: 14; J: TRBJ1-5; V: TRBV6-6; size: -
CDR3: CASSRARYEQYF; DNA: TGTGCCAGCAGCCGGGCTCGCTACGAGCAGTACTTC; D: -; length: 12; J: TRBJ2-7; V: TRBV5-8; size: -
CDR3: CAISDRGGDTDTQYF; DNA: TGTGCCATCAGTGACAGGGGGGGGGACACAGATACGCAGTATTTT; D: -; length: 15; J: TRBJ2-3; V: TRBV10-3; size: -
CDR3: CASSAQASTDTQYF; DNA: TGCGCCAGCAGCGCGCAGGCTAGCACAGATACGCAGTATTTT; D: -; length: 14; J: TRBJ2-3; V: TRBV5-1; size: -
CDR3: CASSQRGGVRNSPLHF; DNA: TGTGCCAGCAGCCAGAGAGGGGGCGTGCGTAATTCACCCCTCCACTTT; D: TRBD1; length: 16; J: TRBJ1-6; V: TRBV3-1/TRBV3-2; size: -
CDR3: CASSPRTGDSYEQYF; DNA: TGTGCCAGCTCCCCACGGACAGGGGATTCCTACGAGCAGTACTTC; D: TRBD1; length: 15; J: TRBJ2-7; V: TRBV18; size: -
CDR3: CASSLEAGFETQYF; DNA: TGTGCCAGCAGCTTAGAGGCAGGATTCGAGACCCAGTACTTC; D: -; length: 14; J: TRBJ2-5; V: TRBV11-3; size: -
CDR3: CASSEVGRDQPQHF; DNA: TGTGCCAGCAGTGAAGTTGGCAGGGATCAGCCCCAGCATTTT; D: -; length: 14; J: TRBJ1-5; V: TRBV2; size: -
CDR3: CASGPGTESYEQYF; DNA: TGTGCTAGTGGCCCCGGGACAGAGTCCTACGAGCAGTACTTC; D: TRBD1; length: 14; J: TRBJ2-7; V: TRBV12-5; size: -
CDR3: CASSEFPGTNSPLHF; DNA: TGTGCCAGCAGTGAATTTCCGGGGACTAATTCACCCCTCCACTTT; D: -; length: 15; J: TRBJ1-6; V: TRBV6-4; size: -
CDR3: CASSRQGLFSGNTIYF; DNA: TGTGCCAGCAGCCGACAGGGCTTATTCTCTGGAAACACCATATATTTT; D: TRBD1; length: 16; J: TRBJ1-3; V: TRBV2; size: -
CDR3: CASSPDRPGNEQYF; DNA: TGTGCCAGCAGTCCGGACAGGCCAGGGAACGAGCAGTACTTC; D: TRBD1; length: 14; J: TRBJ2-7; V: TRBV2; size: -
CDR3: CASSTRTYEQFF; DNA: TGTGCCAGCAGCACGAGGACATATGAGCAGTTCTTC; D: -; length: 12; J: TRBJ2-1; V: TRBV5-4; size: -
CDR3: CASSLVPYEQYF; DNA: TGTGCCAGCAGCTTAGTTCCCTACGAGCAGTACTTC; D: -; length: 12; J: TRBJ2-7; V: TRBV11-2; size: -
CDR3: CASSEHTEAFF; DNA: TGTGCCAGCAGTGAACACACTGAAGCTTTCTTT; D: -; length: 11; J: TRBJ1-1; V: TRBV6-1; size: -
CDR3: CASRAPGTGNTGELFF; DNA: TGCGCCAGCAGAGCCCCCGGGACAGGGAACACCGGGGAGCTGTTTTTT; D: TRBD1; length: 16; J: TRBJ2-2; V: TRBV5-1; size: -
CDR3: CASSPRTADRGLGQPQHF; DNA: TGTGCCAGCAGCCCTCGAACCGCGGACAGGGGCCTAGGTCAGCCCCAGCATTTT; D: TRBD1; length: 18; J: TRBJ1-5; V: TRBV6-2/TRBV6-3; size: -
CDR3: CASSYGARGYEQYF; DNA: TGTGCCAGCAGTTACGGGGCCAGGGGTTACGAGCAGTACTTC; D: -; length: 14; J: TRBJ2-7; V: TRBV6-5; size: -
CDR3: CASSLGIGQGARDTQYF; DNA: TGTGCCAGCAGCTTAGGTATCGGACAGGGGGCGAGGGATACGCAGTATTTT; D: TRBD1; length: 17; J: TRBJ2-3; V: TRBV7-2; size: -
CDR3: CASSRVPGLAGGNIQYF; DNA: TGCGCCAGCAGCAGAGTTCCCGGACTAGCGGGGGGAAACATTCAGTACTTC; D: TRBD2; length: 17; J: TRBJ2-4; V: TRBV5-1; size: -
CDR3: CASSGGRPNTGELFF; DNA: TGTGCCAGCAGCGGGGGACGGCCGAACACCGGGGAGCTGTTTTTT; D: -; length: 15; J: TRBJ2-2; V: TRBV5-4; size: -
CDR3: CASSDPPGAGGTTDTQYF; DNA: TGTGCCAGCAGTGACCCCCCCGGGGCAGGGGGCACCACAGATACGCAGTATTTT; D: TRBD1; length: 18; J: TRBJ2-3; V: TRBV6-1; size: -
CDR3: CALAGPGGWKQPQHF; DNA: TGTGCCTTAGCAGGCCCCGGGGGATGGAAACAGCCCCAGCATTTT; D: -; length: 15; J: TRBJ1-5; V: TRBV30; size: -
CDR3: CASSYSRATGELFF; DNA: TGTGCCAGCAGTTACAGCAGGGCCACCGGGGAGCTGTTTTTT; D: -; length: 14; J: TRBJ2-2; V: TRBV6-5; size: few
CDR3: CASSLGAGASGNTIYF; DNA: TGTGCCAGCAGCTTAGGGGCAGGGGCGTCGGGAAACACCATATATTTT; D: -; length: 16; J: TRBJ1-3; V: TRBV7-2; size: -
CDR3: CASSYSFGPSNQPQHF; DNA: TGTGCCAGCAGTTACTCCTTCGGGCCTAGCAATCAGCCCCAGCATTTT; D: -; length: 16; J: TRBJ1-5; V: TRBV6-2/TRBV6-3; size: -
CDR3: CASSLNDGPEAFF; DNA: TGTGCCAGCAGCCTTAATGACGGACCTGAAGCTTTCTTT; D: -; length: 13; J: TRBJ1-1; V: TRBV3-1/TRBV3-2; size: -